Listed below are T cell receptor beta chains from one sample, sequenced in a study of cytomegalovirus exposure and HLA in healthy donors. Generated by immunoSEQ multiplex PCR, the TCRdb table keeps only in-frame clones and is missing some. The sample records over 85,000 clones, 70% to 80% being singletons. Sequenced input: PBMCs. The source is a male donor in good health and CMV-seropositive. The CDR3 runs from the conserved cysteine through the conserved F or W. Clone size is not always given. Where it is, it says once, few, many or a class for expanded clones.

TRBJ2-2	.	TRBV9	CASSDRRTGGAFTGELFF
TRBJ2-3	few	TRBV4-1	CASSQDRYYTDTQYF
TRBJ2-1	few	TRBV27	CASSRYGTSVKFF
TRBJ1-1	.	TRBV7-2	CASSLRGSPEAFF
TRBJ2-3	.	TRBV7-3	CASGSGDTQYF
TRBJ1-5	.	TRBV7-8	CASSLVEGQPQHF
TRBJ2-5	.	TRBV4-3	CASSQDGGAGQETQYF
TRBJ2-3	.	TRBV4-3	CASSQVRADTQYF
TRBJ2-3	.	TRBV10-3	CAISERGQADTQYF
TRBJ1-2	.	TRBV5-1	CASSPTAGGYTF
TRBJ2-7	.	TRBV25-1	CASSDRSSAGQYF
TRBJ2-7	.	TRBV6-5	CASRTRDSQEEQYF
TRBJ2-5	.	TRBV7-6	CASSLGLPETQYF
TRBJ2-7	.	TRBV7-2	CASSLWTGGASEQYF
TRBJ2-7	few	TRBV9	CASSFLAEGPEQYF
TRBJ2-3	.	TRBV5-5	CASSLGLGGQKSTDTQYF
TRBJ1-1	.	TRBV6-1	CASRGRQGADTEAFF
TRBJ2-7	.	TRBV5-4	CASRPGQGDYEQYF
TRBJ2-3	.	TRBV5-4	CASSLAGRRDTQYF
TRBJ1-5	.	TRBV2	CASRRTWARGQPQHF
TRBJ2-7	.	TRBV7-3	CASSPSGSYEQYF
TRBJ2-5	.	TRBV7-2	CASSLAWGGETQYF
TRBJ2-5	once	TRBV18	CASSPVPPQETQYF
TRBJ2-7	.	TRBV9	CASSPGEGYEQYF